The clone carrying this T cell receptor (beta chain) was observed a few times. These data are taken from a study of blood T cells in healthy people across ages. The CDR3 loop spans 18 amino acids. Germline CDR1 PRHDT, CDR2 FYEKMQ (reference sequence). V lost 5 bases and J 0 bases, leaving 19 bases between the germline ends. Each donor had around 11 milliliters of peripheral blood drawn. A J-beta primer mix and a sample-barcoded 5' primer were used in a second PCR of roughly 6 to 11 cycles. Each CDR3 protein gets one entry after TCRdb re-called the 5' RACE reads with MiXCR. The table has 600,000 to 800,000 distinct CDR3 sequences, 40% to 65% seen once.

The rearrangement joins TRBV13 to TRBJ1-4; unclear D gene. This TCR derives from a woman aged 80 or over in good health. Sequencing input: blood. The CDR3 spells CASSRSREGPATNEKLFF. Written as DNA, the CDR3 is TGTGCCAGCAGCCGGAGCCGGGAGGGCCCTGCAACTAATGAAAAACTGTTTTTT.